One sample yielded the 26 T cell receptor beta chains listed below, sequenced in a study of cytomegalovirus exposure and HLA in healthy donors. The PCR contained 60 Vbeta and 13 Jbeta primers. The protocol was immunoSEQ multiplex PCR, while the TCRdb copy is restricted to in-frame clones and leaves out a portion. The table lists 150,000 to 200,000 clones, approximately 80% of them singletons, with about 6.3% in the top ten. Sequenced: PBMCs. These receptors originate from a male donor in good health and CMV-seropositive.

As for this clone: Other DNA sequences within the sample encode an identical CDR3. CDR3 nucleotides: TGTGCCAGCTCATTAAACAGGGGCAATCAGCCCCAGCATTTT. It encodes CASSLNRGNQPQHF. The V and J genes are TRBV27 and TRBJ1-5, with D maybe TRBD1 (6 bases). This CDR3 contains 14 residues. CDR1 is MNHEY, CDR2 SMNVEV, per germline (reference sequence). Trimming removed 8 bases from V and 2 bases from J, with 13 bases in between.

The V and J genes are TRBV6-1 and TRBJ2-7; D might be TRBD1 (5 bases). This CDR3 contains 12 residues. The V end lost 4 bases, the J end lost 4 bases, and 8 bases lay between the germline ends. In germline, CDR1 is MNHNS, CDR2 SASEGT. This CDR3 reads CASSGAGYEQYF. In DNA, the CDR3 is TGTGCCAGCAGTGGGGCAGGGTACGAGCAGTACTTC.

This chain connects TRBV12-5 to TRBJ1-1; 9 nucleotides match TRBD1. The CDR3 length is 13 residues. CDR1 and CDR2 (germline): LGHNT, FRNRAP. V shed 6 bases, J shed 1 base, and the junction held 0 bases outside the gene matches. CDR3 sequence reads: CASGTGGNTEAFF. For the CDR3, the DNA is TGTGCTAGTGGGACAGGGGGGAACACTGAAGCTTTCTTT.

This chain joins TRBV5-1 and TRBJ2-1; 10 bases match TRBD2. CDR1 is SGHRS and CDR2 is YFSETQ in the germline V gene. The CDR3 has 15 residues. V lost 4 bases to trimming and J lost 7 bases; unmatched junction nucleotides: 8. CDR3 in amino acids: CASSPSGRAGNEQFF. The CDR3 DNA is TGCGCCAGCAGCCCAAGCGGGAGGGCGGGGAATGAGCAGTTCTTC.

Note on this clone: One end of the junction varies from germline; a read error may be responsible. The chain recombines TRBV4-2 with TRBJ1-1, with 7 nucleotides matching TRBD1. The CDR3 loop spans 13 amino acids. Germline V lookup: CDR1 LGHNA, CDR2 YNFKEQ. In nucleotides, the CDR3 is TGTGCCAGCAGCCCGACAGGGAACACTGAAGCTTCCTTT. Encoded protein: CASSPTGNTEASF.

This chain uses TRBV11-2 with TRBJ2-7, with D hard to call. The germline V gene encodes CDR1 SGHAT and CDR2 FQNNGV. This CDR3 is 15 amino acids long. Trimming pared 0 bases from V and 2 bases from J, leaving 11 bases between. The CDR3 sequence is CASSLDAPGTYEQYF. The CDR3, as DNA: TGTGCCAGCAGCTTAGATGCCCCGGGTACCTACGAGCAGTACTTC.

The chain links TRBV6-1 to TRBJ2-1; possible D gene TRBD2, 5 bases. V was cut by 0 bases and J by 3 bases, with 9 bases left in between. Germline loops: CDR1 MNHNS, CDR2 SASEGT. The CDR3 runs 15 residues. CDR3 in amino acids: CASSEANGIYNEQFF. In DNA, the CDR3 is TGTGCCAGCAGTGAAGCGAACGGGATCTACAATGAGCAGTTCTTC.

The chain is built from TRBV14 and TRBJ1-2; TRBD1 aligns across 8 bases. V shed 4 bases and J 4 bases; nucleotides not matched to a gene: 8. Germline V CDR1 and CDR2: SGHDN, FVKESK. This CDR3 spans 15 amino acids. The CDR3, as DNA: TGTGCCAGCAGCCGAGGGACAGGCTCCTTCTATGGCTACACCTTC. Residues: CASSRGTGSFYGYTF. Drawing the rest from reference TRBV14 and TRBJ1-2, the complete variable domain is EAGVTQFPSHSVIEKGQTVTLRCDPISGHDNLYWYRRVMGKEIKFLLHFVKESKQDESGMPNNRFLAERTGGTYSTLKVQPAELEDSGVYFCASSRGTGSFYGYTFGSGTRLTVV.

CDR3 coding DNA: TGTGCCAGCAGCCAAGGGGGGCGAATGAACACTGAAGCTTTCTTT. Its translation is CASSQGGRMNTEAFF. V and J are TRBV4-2 and TRBJ1-1, with D tentatively TRBD1 (6 bases). Per germline, CDR1 LGHNA and CDR2 YNFKEQ. The CDR3 totals 15 residues. The V end lost 1 base, the J end lost 0 bases, and 9 bases lay between the germline ends.

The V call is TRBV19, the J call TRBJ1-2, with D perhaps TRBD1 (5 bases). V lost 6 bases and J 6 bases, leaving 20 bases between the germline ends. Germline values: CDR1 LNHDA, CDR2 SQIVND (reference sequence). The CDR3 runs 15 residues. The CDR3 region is CASRTLGGRGNGYTF. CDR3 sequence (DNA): TGTGCCAGTAGGACCCTCGGAGGGAGGGGTAATGGCTACACCTTC.

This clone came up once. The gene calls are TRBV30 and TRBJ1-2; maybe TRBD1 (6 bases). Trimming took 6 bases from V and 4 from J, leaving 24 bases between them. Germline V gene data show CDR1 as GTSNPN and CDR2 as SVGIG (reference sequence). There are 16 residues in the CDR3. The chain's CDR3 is CACSTAGAVFSYGYTF. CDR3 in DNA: TGTGCCTGTTCCACGGCGGGGGCGGTTTTCTCCTATGGCTACACCTTC.

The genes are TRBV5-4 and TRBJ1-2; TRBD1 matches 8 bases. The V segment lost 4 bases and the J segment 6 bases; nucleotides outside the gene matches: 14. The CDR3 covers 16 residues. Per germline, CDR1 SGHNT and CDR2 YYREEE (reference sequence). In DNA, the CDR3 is TGTGCCAGCAGCCCCGCAGGGGGCACTTATTATAATGGCTACACCTTC. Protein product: CASSPAGGTYYNGYTF.

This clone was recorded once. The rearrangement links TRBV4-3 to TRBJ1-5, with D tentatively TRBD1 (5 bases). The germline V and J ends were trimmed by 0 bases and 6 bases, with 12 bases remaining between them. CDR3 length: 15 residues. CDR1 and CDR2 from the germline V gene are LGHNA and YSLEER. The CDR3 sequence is CASSQDGREGQPQHF. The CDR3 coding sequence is TGCGCCAGCAGCCAAGACGGCAGGGAAGGTCAGCCCCAGCATTTT.

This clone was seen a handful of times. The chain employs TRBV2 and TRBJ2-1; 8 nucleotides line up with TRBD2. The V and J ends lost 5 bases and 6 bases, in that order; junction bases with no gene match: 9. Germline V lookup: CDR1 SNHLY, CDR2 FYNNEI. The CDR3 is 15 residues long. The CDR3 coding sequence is TGTGCCAGCAGTCGGCCGGTAGCGGGACGCAATGAGCAGTTCTTC. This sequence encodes CASSRPVAGRNEQFF.

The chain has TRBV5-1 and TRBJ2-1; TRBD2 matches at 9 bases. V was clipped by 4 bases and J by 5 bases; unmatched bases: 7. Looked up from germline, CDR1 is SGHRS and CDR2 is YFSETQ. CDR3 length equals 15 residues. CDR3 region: CASSPGLAQDNEQFF. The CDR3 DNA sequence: TGCGCCAGCAGCCCAGGACTAGCGCAGGACAATGAGCAGTTCTTC.

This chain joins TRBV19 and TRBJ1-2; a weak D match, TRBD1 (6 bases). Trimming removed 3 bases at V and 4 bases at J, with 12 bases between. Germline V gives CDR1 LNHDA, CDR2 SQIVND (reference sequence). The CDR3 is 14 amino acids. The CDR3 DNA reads TGTGCCAGTAGTATGGGGGGGGCGTTCTATGGCTACACCTTC. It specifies CASSMGGAFYGYTF.

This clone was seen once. CDR3 protein: CASRGQGDTSTDTQYF. The CDR3 DNA reads TGTGCCAGTCGCGGACAGGGAGATACGAGCACAGATACGCAGTATTTT. The rearrangement joins TRBV19 to TRBJ2-3, with TRBD1 identical over 8 bases. The trim removed 8 bases at V and 0 bases at J, leaving 10 bases unmatched. The V gene's germline CDR1 is LNHDA and CDR2 SQIVND (reference sequence). This CDR3 spans 16 amino acids.

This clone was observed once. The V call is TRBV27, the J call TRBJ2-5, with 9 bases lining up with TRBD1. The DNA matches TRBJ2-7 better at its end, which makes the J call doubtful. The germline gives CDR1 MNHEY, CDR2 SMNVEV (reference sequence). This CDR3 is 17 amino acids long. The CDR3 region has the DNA TGTGCCAGCAGTTCCGTTCTCGGCCGGGACAGGGTTCTCGAGCAGTACTTC. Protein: CASSSVLGRDRVLEQYF.

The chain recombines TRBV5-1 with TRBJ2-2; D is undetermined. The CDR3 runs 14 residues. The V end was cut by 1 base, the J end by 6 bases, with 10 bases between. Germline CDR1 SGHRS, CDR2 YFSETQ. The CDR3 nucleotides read TGCGCCAGCAGCTTGCTCGGTTCCGCCGGGGAGCTGTTTTTT. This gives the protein CASSLLGSAGELFF.

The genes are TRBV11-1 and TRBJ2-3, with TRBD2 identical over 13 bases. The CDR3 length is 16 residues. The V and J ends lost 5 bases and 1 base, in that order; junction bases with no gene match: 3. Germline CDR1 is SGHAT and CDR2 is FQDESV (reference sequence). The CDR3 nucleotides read TGTGCCAGCAGCCAAGGACTAGCGGGAGGCACAGATACGCAGTATTTT. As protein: CASSQGLAGGTDTQYF.

The CDR3 region is CASTLQSSGNTIYF. In nucleotides, the CDR3 is TGTGCCAGCACCTTACAGAGCTCTGGAAACACCATATATTTT. The gene calls are TRBV5-4 and TRBJ1-3; D gene uncertain. This CDR3 contains 14 residues. Trimming cost V 6 bases and J 0 bases, with 10 bases left between them. Germline V gives CDR1 SGHNT, CDR2 YYREEE (reference sequence).

The CDR3 protein is CASSVTSGRAFEQYF. CDR3 DNA: TGTGCCAGCAGTGTGACTAGCGGGAGGGCCTTCGAGCAGTACTTC. The chain uses TRBV6-5 and TRBJ2-7; 14 bases agree with TRBD2. Germline values: CDR1 MNHEY, CDR2 SVGAGI. Trimming at V came to 5 bases and at J to 6 bases, leaving 6 bases not matched to a gene. The CDR3 length is 15 residues.

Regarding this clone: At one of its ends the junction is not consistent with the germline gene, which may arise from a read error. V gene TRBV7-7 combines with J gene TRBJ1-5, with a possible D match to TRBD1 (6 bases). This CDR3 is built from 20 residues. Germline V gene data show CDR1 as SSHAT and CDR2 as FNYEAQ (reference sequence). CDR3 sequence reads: CASTLRGGREKGYSNQPQHF. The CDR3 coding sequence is TGTGCTAGCACCCTACGGGGGGGCAGGGAAAAAGGTTATAGCAATCAGCCCCAGCATTTT.

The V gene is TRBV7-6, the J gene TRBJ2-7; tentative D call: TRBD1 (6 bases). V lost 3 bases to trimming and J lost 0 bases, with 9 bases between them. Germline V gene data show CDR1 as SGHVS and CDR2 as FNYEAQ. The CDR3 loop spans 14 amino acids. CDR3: CASSFTGSSYEQYF. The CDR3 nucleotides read TGTGCCAGCAGCTTCACAGGGAGCTCCTACGAGCAGTACTTC.

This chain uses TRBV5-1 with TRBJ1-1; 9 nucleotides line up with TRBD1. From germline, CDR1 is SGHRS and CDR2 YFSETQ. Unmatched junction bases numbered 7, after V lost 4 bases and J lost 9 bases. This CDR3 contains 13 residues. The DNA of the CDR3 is TGCGCCAGCAGCGGGGACAGGGTTTCTCAAGCTTTCTTT. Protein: CASSGDRVSQAFF.

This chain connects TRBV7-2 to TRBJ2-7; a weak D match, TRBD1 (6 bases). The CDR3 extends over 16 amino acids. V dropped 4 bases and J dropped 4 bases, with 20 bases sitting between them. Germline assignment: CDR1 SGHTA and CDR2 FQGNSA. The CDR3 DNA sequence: TGTGCCAGCAGCTCGGCCGGGACACGAGTAGGGTACGAGCAGTACTTC. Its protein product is CASSSAGTRVGYEQYF. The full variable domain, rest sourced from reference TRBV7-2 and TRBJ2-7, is GAGVSQSPSNKVTEKGKDVELRCDPISGHTALYWYRQSLGQGLEFLIYFQGNSAPDKSGLPSDRFSAERTGGSVSTLTIQRTQQEDSAVYLCASSSAGTRVGYEQYFGPGTRLTVT.